This T cell receptor beta chain emerged from a study of cytomegalovirus exposure and HLA in healthy donors. The CDR3 consists of 14 residues. The germline CDR1 and CDR2 sequences are MGHDK and SYGVNS. Trimming took 6 bases from V and 8 from J; bases not matched to a gene: 7. As for this clone: Its target is not known.

Study-level findings and limits: There were 160 or so TCR beta chains listed as cytomegalovirus-associated. After further analysis at a later stage, 16,951 TCR beta sequences were associated with HLA alleles at 0.05 false discovery rate. Usually a TCR sequence was rare, but some public TCRs were found in many donors.

Donors consisted of healthy bone marrow donors. The primer mix had 60 Vbeta and 13 Jbeta primers. This table comes from immunoSEQ multiplex PCR, and its TCRdb copy is limited to in-frame clones, with some not included. The sample lists 130,000 or so clones, 50% to 75% occurring once. The sequence derives from a woman aged 40 to 50 in good health and CMV-seropositive. The sequenced sample was PBMCs. The chain carries TRBV25-1 and TRBJ1-4, with 9 bases matching TRBD1. CDR3 amino acids: CASSPGQGYEKLFF. In nucleotides, the CDR3 is TGTGCCAGCAGCCCGGGACAGGGTTACGAAAAACTGTTTTTT.